These 24 T cell receptor beta chains came from one sample sequenced in a study of blood T cell repertoires in COVID-19. Assay used: immunoSEQ multiplex PCR; TCRdb lists only in-frame clones, some missing. Among 300,000 or so clones, 85% were seen once, and the ten largest hold approximately 4.1%. The sequencing sample was made of peripheral blood. The source of these receptors is a woman aged 45-60 years with active or convalescent COVID-19.

This clone has ten or more counts. This chain connects TRBV9 to TRBJ1-3; tentative D call: TRBD1 (5 bases). The CDR3 totals 15 residues. The germline CDR1 and CDR2 sequences are SGDLS and YYNGEE. V gave up 3 bases and J gave up 4 bases, with 14 bases separating them. The CDR3 bases are TGTGCCAGCAGCGCTTCAGGGCTCCCAGGAAACACCATATATTTT. Translated, it gives CASSASGLPGNTIYF.

The chain employs TRBV3-1 (or the pseudogene TRBV3-2) and TRBJ2-5; possible D gene TRBD2, 6 bases. V lost 6 bases and J 1 base, leaving 18 bases between the germline ends. The CDR3 has 16 amino acids. CDR1 is LGHDT, CDR2 YNNKEL, per germline (reference sequence). The CDR3 nucleotides are TGTGCCAGCAGTCCTAATAGCGGTCTACTCCAAGAGACCCAGTACTTC. Encoded protein: CASSPNSGLLQETQYF.

The V and J genes are TRBV18 and TRBJ1-5, with 10 bases lining up with TRBD1. CDR1 is KGHSH and CDR2 is LQKENI in the germline V gene. This CDR3 is 14 amino acids long. V lost 6 bases and J lost 7; bases outside the gene matches: 6. CDR3 DNA sequence: TGTGCCAGCTCGCTAGGGACAGGGGAACAGCCCCAGCATTTT. This codes for CASSLGTGEQPQHF. The full variable domain, its missing parts supplied by reference TRBV18 and TRBJ1-5, is NAGVMQNPRHLVRRRGQEARLRCSPMKGHSHVYWYRQLPEEGLKFMVYLQKENIIDESGMPKERFSAEFPKEGPSILRIQQVVRGDSAAYFCASSLGTGEQPQHFGDGTRLSIL.

This clone was observed a single time. This CDR3 reads CASSPYPGAGEDTQYF. CDR3 coding DNA: TGTGCCAGCAGCCCCTACCCTGGCGCGGGGGAGGATACGCAGTATTTT. J is TRBJ2-3 and V is TRBV5-5; 7 positions agree with TRBD2. The CDR3 totals 16 residues. Germline-derived CDR1 and CDR2 are SGHKS and YYEKEE (reference sequence). V lost 4 bases to trimming and J lost 6 bases; unmatched junction nucleotides: 14.

The chain joins TRBV9 to TRBJ1-3; D unclear. The CDR3 is made up of 14 amino acids. Germline V lookup: CDR1 SGDLS, CDR2 YYNGEE. Deletions cut 5 bases from V and 8 bases from J, with 17 bases between. CDR3 DNA sequence: TGTGCCAGCAGGAGACGCTTCGAGGGAGACACCATATATTTT. Amino acid sequence: CASRRRFEGDTIYF.

The CDR3 nucleotides are TGTGCCAGCAGTGGACTACTTAGTAATTCACCCCTCCACTTT. This translates into CASSGLLSNSPLHF. The chain has TRBV27 and TRBJ1-6, with D uncertain. Germline values: CDR1 MNHEY, CDR2 SMNVEV (reference sequence). Trimming removed 5 bases at V and 6 bases at J, with 11 bases between. This CDR3 comprises 14 residues.

The V gene is TRBV6-4, the J gene TRBJ2-3; 9 bases are shared with TRBD1. The length of the CDR3 is 20 residues. Germline loops: CDR1 MRHNA, CDR2 SNTAGT. V lost 0 bases, J lost 4 bases, and 17 bases stayed unmatched. DNA of the CDR3: TGTGCCAGCAGTGACTCAGAGGGACAGGGACCAGAGTTAATCGCAGATACGCAGTATTTT. Residues: CASSDSEGQGPELIADTQYF.

The chain combines TRBV20-1 with TRBJ2-1, with 10 bases that match TRBD2. Germline CDR1 DFQATT, CDR2 SNEGSKA (reference sequence). This CDR3 region has 16 residues. J gave up 3 bases and V 3 bases, and 8 bases lay outside the gene matches. The DNA for the CDR3 is TGCAGTGCTAGTGGGTCTAGCGGGAGCCTCTACAATGAGCAGTTCTTC. As protein: CSASGSSGSLYNEQFF.

This chain joins TRBV5-1 and TRBJ1-4, with D possibly being TRBD1 (6 bases). This CDR3 is 14 amino acids long. V was clipped by 5 bases and J by 8 bases, with 16 bases between them. Germline CDR1 is SGHRS and CDR2 is YFSETQ. The CDR3 loop is CASRSGTPGEKLFF. DNA of the CDR3: TGCGCCAGCAGATCCGGGACACCAGGGGAAAAACTGTTTTTT.

The chain couples TRBV27 to TRBJ1-4, with 8 positions matching TRBD1. The V and J ends lost 5 bases and 8 bases, in that order; junction bases with no gene match: 10. There are 15 residues in the CDR3. Germline V gene sequence: CDR1 MNHEY, CDR2 SMNVEV (reference sequence). The CDR3 reads CASSALTGVGEKLFF. The CDR3 DNA sequence: TGTGCCAGCAGTGCTCTGACAGGGGTCGGGGAAAAACTGTTTTTT.

J is TRBJ1-1 and V is TRBV6-5; D not resolved. Trimming cost V 0 bases and J 8 bases, with 13 bases left between them. The germline V gene encodes CDR1 MNHEY and CDR2 SVGAGI. The CDR3 sequence is 14 residues long. The CDR3 nucleotides are TGTGCCAGCAGTTACTCGAGGGCGGAACTCGAAGCTTTCTTT. It specifies CASSYSRAELEAFF.

The gene calls are TRBV28 and TRBJ1-3; no reliable D call. This CDR3 is built from 16 residues. V shed 2 bases and J shed 0 bases, with 11 bases lying between them. Looked up from germline, CDR1 is MDHEN and CDR2 is SYDVKM. As DNA, the CDR3 is TGTGCCAGCAGTTTACAGGAGGTAATCTCTGGAAACACCATATATTTT. Its translation is CASSLQEVISGNTIYF.

The V and J genes are TRBV7-2 and TRBJ1-2, with no clear D. The germline V gene has CDR1 SGHTA and CDR2 FQGNSA. V was trimmed by 2 bases and J by 8 bases, leaving 18 bases between them. The CDR3 covers 15 residues. The CDR3 sequence is CASSLNWPTGYGYTF. As DNA, the CDR3 is TGTGCCAGCAGCTTAAATTGGCCCACCGGGTACGGCTACACCTTC.

The chain joins TRBV19 to TRBJ1-5; no reliable D call. This CDR3 spans 13 amino acids. Trimming stripped 6 bases from V and 5 bases from J, with 11 bases between. Per the germline V gene, CDR1 is LNHDA and CDR2 is SQIVND (reference sequence). The CDR3 sequence is CASRVSGDQPQHF. CDR3 sequence (DNA): TGTGCCAGTAGAGTGAGTGGAGATCAGCCCCAGCATTTT.

V is TRBV7-9 and J is TRBJ2-5; 9 bases are shared with TRBD1. CDR1 and CDR2 from the germline V gene are SEHNR and FQNEAQ (reference sequence). The CDR3 runs 13 residues. After removal of 7 bases from V and 5 bases from J, the junction contained 5 bases not matched to a gene. The CDR3 spells CASIVTGGETQYF. The CDR3, as DNA: TGTGCCAGCATCGTGACAGGGGGGGAGACCCAGTACTTC.

Here the CDR3 DNA reads TGTGCCAGTAGTATGCCTAGCAATGAGCAGTTCTTC. Protein: CASSMPSNEQFF. The rearrangement links TRBV19 to TRBJ2-1, with D unclear. Per germline, CDR1 LNHDA and CDR2 SQIVND (reference sequence). V was cut by 3 bases and J by 6 bases, with 6 bases left in between. The CDR3 consists of 12 residues.

J is TRBJ1-5 and V is TRBV7-4, with a possible D match to TRBD1 (6 bases). V was cut by 0 bases and J by 4 bases, with 16 bases left in between. Germline CDR1 SGHVT, CDR2 SQSDAQ. CDR3 size: 17 residues. The CDR3 spells CASSLAVRGLINQPQHF. In DNA form, the CDR3 reads TGTGCCAGCAGCTTAGCGGTCAGGGGCCTTATAAATCAGCCCCAGCATTTT.

A remark on this clone: Within the sample, other DNA sequences also encode this same CDR3. The chain is built from TRBV11-2 and TRBJ1-6, with D unclear. Germline V gives CDR1 SGHAT, CDR2 FQNNGV. The CDR3 is made up of 13 amino acids. Deletions cut 2 bases from V and 4 bases from J, with 3 bases between. The CDR3 loop reads CASSLLYNSPLHF. Written as DNA, the CDR3 is TGTGCCAGCAGCTTACTATATAATTCACCCCTCCACTTT.

The chain joins TRBV29-1 to TRBJ2-7; D might be TRBD1 (6 bases). The CDR3 runs to 12 residues. Per germline, CDR1 SQVTM and CDR2 ANQGSEA. Trimming took off 4 bases at V and 5 bases at J, with 12 bases between the two ends. The CDR3 nucleotides are TGCAGCGTTGGGGGGCCAGGGAACGAGCAGTACTTC. It is translated as CSVGGPGNEQYF.

The CDR3 sequence is CSAYSNNEQFF. DNA of the CDR3: TGCAGTGCTTACTCGAACAATGAGCAGTTCTTC. This chain links TRBV20-1 with TRBJ2-1; D call uncertain. The V gene's germline CDR1 is DFQATT and CDR2 SNEGSKA (reference sequence). Trimming took 5 bases from V and 5 from J, leaving 7 bases between them. The CDR3 runs 11 residues.

The CDR3 spells CASRSGRSHEQYF. CDR3 coding DNA: TGTGCCAGCCGTAGCGGGAGATCCCACGAGCAGTACTTC. J is TRBJ2-7 and V is TRBV11-2; 9 positions agree with TRBD2. Germline CDR1 SGHAT, CDR2 FQNNGV. This CDR3 region has 13 residues. With 8 bases clipped from V and 5 bases from J, the junction kept 7 bases outside the gene matches. Looking up the rest from reference TRBV11-2 and TRBJ2-7 gives the full variable domain: EAGVAQSPRYKIIEKRQSVAFWCNPISGHATLYWYQQILGQGPKLLIQFQNNGVVDDSQLPKDRFSAERLKGVDSTLKIQPAKLEDSAVYLCASRSGRSHEQYFGPGTRLTVT.

This chain links TRBV10-3 with TRBJ2-7; 8 bases match TRBD1. V lost 6 bases and J lost 0; bases outside the gene matches: 10. There are 16 residues in the CDR3. In germline, CDR1 is ENHRY, CDR2 SYGVKD. Written as DNA, the CDR3 is TGTGCCATCAGGAGATACGGGGACAGGTCCTCCTACGAGCAGTACTTC. Amino acid sequence: CAIRRYGDRSSYEQYF.

V and J are TRBV19 and TRBJ1-1; D unclear. The CDR3 totals 14 residues. Germline V gene lookup returns CDR1 LNHDA and CDR2 SQIVND (reference sequence). Trimming removed 2 bases at V and 3 bases at J, with 10 bases between. The CDR3 DNA reads as TGTGCCAGTAGTATACCTCCCGGGGACACTGAAGCTTTCTTT. The encoded protein is CASSIPPGDTEAFF.

Concerning this clone: The junction differs from germline at one of its ends, possibly a read error. The rearrangement uses TRBV5-6 and TRBJ1-4, with 7 positions matching TRBD1. The CDR3 is 12 amino acids. CDR1 is SGHDT and CDR2 is YYEEEE in the germline V gene. The CDR3, as DNA: TGTGCCAGCAGCTTCTCGGGACAGTCGGATTTCTTT. It yields the protein CASSFSGQSDFF. Supplemented by reference TRBV5-6 and TRBJ1-4, the full variable domain reads DAGVTQSPTHLIKTRGQQVTLRCSPKSGHDTVSWYQQALGQGPQFIFQYYEEEERQRGNFPDRFSGHQFPNYSSELNVNALLLGDSALYLCASSFSGQSDFFGSGTQLSVL.